A single sample is the source of the 11 T cell receptor beta chains below, sequenced in a study of CXCR3-negative and CXCR3-positive naive CD8 T cells (dated by TCRdb to the late 2010s). What the work shows at the level of the full study, not this receptor alone: TRB CDR3s from CXCR3-positive naive cells showed higher hydrophobicity (lower Kidera factor 4), lower energy, and higher strength and volume indices than CXCR3-negative naive cells.

These TCRs' antigens remain unknown. The instrument given in TCRdb is NextSeq 550. The Human TCR Profiling Kit (MiLaboratory) was used to make UMI-labeled 5' RACE TRB cDNA libraries. Based on TCRdb reprocessing of the reads, there is one entry per CDR3 protein sequence, and DNA is missing. The data table for this sample lists around 80,000 distinct CDR3 sequences. Of the sample, around 0.62% falls within the top ten clones. Sequencing was carried out using naive CXCR3+ CD8+ T cells from blood. According to the study, the label for this sample's cell subset or site signals: CD45RO-CCR7+CD27+CD95- naive CD8+ T cells expressing CXCR3 (TNR3+). These receptors were collected from a human donor in good health. Some clones in this sample may be carry-over from other donors' samples.

V and J are TRBV15 and TRBJ2-3; there is no DNA to check the TCRdb D call of TRBD2. The CDR3 spans 15 residues. The germline gives CDR1 LNHNV, CDR2 YYDKDF (reference sequence). The CDR3 protein is CATNGLAESTDTQYF.

The chain uses TRBV6-6 and TRBJ2-7; TCRdb proposes TRBD2, but this gene call is untestable without DNA. Germline V gives CDR1 MNHNY, CDR2 SVGAGI (reference sequence). This CDR3 is built from 15 residues. The CDR3 protein is CASRKLAGAPYEQYF.

The chain is built from TRBV28 and TRBJ2-7; TCRdb's assignment of TRBD1 cannot be checked, as there is no DNA. The CDR3 spans 14 residues. Germline V gene lookup returns CDR1 MDHEN and CDR2 SYDVKM. The CDR3 protein is CASILTFTRGEQYF.

The V call is TRBV9, the J call TRBJ2-7; TCRdb reports TRBD1, a call that lacks DNA to check it against. CDR3 length: 14 amino acids. The germline CDR1 and CDR2 sequences are SGDLS and YYNGEE. CDR3 sequence reads: CASSAGTGVYEQYF.

The CDR3 loop is CATSRRRDQETQYF. The chain is built from TRBV15 and TRBJ2-5. The CDR3 is made up of 14 amino acids. Germline V CDR1 and CDR2: LNHNV, YYDKDF (reference sequence).

Here the CDR3 reads CASSSQGAGAEQFF. This sequence joins TRBV5-4 and TRBJ2-1; the D call from TCRdb, TRBD1, cannot be confirmed without DNA. Germline V lookup: CDR1 SGHNT, CDR2 YYREEE (reference sequence). The CDR3 is 14 amino acids.

The gene calls are TRBV29-1 and TRBJ2-1; TCRdb calls TRBD2, which cannot be checked without DNA. The CDR3 has 19 residues. Germline values: CDR1 SQVTM, CDR2 ANQGSEA. The CDR3 sequence: CSVETWRELGVGSYNEQFF.

Here the CDR3 reads CASSLGDGDTQYF. This chain uses TRBV7-8 with TRBJ2-3; as DNA is missing, the TRBD1 call by TCRdb cannot be tested. This CDR3 comprises 13 residues. Germline CDR1 is SGHVS and CDR2 is FQNEAQ.

The rearrangement uses TRBV7-6 and TRBJ2-7; lacking DNA, the TRBD2 call made by TCRdb goes unchecked. The germline gives CDR1 SGHVS, CDR2 FNYEAQ. This CDR3 comprises 16 residues. The CDR3 spells CASSLVGWTSGYEQYF. Complete variable domain (other parts from reference TRBV7-6 and TRBJ2-7): GAGVSQSPRYKVTKRGQDVALRCDPISGHVSLYWYRQALGQGPEFLTYFNYEAQQDKSGLPNDRFSAERPEGSISTLTIQRTEQRDSAMYRCASSLVGWTSGYEQYFGPGTRLTVT.

The chain couples TRBV29-1 to TRBJ2-7. The CDR3 has 12 residues. The germline V gene encodes CDR1 SQVTM and CDR2 ANQGSEA. This CDR3 is CSVEGIAYEQYF.

This chain uses TRBV12-3 or TRBV12-4 with TRBJ2-3. The CDR3 extends over 16 amino acids. CDR3 loop: CASSLSDTPIRDTQYF.